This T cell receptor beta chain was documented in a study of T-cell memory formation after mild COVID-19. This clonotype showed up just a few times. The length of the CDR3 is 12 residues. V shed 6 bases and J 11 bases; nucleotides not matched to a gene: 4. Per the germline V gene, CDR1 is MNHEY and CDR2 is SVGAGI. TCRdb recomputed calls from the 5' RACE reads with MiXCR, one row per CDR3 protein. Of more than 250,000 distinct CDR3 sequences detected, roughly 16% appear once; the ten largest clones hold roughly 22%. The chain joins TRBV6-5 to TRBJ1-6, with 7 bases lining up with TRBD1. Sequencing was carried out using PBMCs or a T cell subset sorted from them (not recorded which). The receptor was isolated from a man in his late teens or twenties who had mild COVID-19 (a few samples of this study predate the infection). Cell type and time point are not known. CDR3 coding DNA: TGTGCCAGCAGGAGACAGGGTACACCCCTCCACTTT. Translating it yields CASRRQGTPLHF.